This T cell receptor beta chain was identified in a study of early T cells in non-severe SARS-CoV-2 infection. The CDR3 spans 15 residues. With 6 bases removed from V and 2 bases from J, the gap between germline ends came to 16 bases. Individual cDNA molecules were tagged with unique molecular identifiers, the study reported. TCRdb redid the calling of the 5' RACE reads with MiXCR, one entry per CDR3 protein. This sample has about 64,000 distinct CDR3 sequences, with roughly 14% found just once. At least ten counts were recorded for this clonotype. The chain combines TRBV12-3 or TRBV12-4 with TRBJ2-5; D could derive from TRBD1 or TRBD2 (6 bases each). Sequenced: whole blood. The receptor comes from an adult who was a healthcare worker with PCR-confirmed SARS-CoV-2 infection or an uninfected control (not recorded which). The CDR3 reads CASSPSRGGQETQYF. CDR3 sequence (DNA): TGTGCCAGCAGCCCCTCCCGAGGGGGGCAAGAGACCCAGTACTTC.